The following is a T cell receptor beta chain sequence with its context. Its specificity is not known. The CDR3 has 16 amino acids. Germline assignment: CDR1 MDHEN and CDR2 SYDVKM. V shed 5 bases, J shed 5 bases, and the junction held 15 bases outside the gene matches. Profiled with immunoSEQ multiplex PCR; TCRdb holds only in-frame clones, not every one. The sample records 110,000 or so clones, 94% being singletons. The sequenced cases were selected for having the highest brain T cell transcript signatures. Pre-surgery treatment included at least one anti-epileptic drug. The sample belongs to a study of brain T cells in children with intractable seizures. Study results and caveats: Pre-surgery blood may have been undersampled, hiding some clones. HCMV serostatus was not known, and viral specificity came from CDR3 similarity only.

The source is a boy less than two years old with hemimegalencephaly and intractable seizures. The sequences come from peripheral blood, collected at surgery. The chain joins TRBV28 to TRBJ2-7; 7 nucleotides match TRBD2. CDR3 loop: CASSTPTAGKRNEQYF. The CDR3 DNA is TGTGCCAGCAGTACCCCAACAGCGGGAAAAAGGAACGAGCAGTACTTC.